This T cell receptor (beta chain) was observed in a study of beta chain features in type 1 diabetes. Study as a whole: Age, gender and cell yields were similar between patients and healthy donors.

In this sample, this clone turned up a few times. Its matching antigen is unknown. Study observations and caveats: A moderate, significant TCRB CDR3 shortening appeared in type 1 diabetes across four CD4+ subsets. Resolution of whether HLA type affects TCRB rearrangement was not achieved here. In comparison with healthy donors, patients had naive, central memory and Treg TCRB repertoires that appeared more similar.

Isolated RNA was reverse transcribed in full, so expressed TCRB transcripts were sequenced. Some clones are missing from TCRdb's copy, which holds only in-frame ones; the method was immunoSEQ multiplex PCR. The sample includes some 250,000 clones, approximately 15% seen only once; the top ten take approximately 0.018%. This CDR3 region has 15 residues. The trim removed 5 bases at V and 9 bases at J, leaving 7 bases unmatched. CDR1 is KGHSH and CDR2 is LQKENI in the germline V gene. The material sequenced was naive CD4+ T cells from blood. The origin of this receptor is a young man with type 1 diabetes. The V call is TRBV18, the J call TRBJ2-1; TRBD2 matches at 13 bases. CDR3 bases: TGTGCCAGCTCATTCGGACTAGCGGGAGAATCTGAGCAGTTCTTC. It is translated as CASSFGLAGESEQFF.